Reported below is one T cell receptor (beta chain). This specimen comes from a study of T cell changes during pregnancy in multiple sclerosis. The protocol was immunoSEQ multiplex PCR, while the TCRdb copy is restricted to in-frame clones and leaves out a portion. The profile shows fewer than 75,000 clones, approximately 90% of them singletons. Germline CDR1 and CDR2: SGHRS and YFSETQ. This CDR3 spans 15 amino acids. V shed 4 bases, J shed 4 bases, and the junction held 11 bases outside the gene matches. The receptor comes from a female donor with multiple sclerosis, enrolled in a pregnancy study. The V and J genes are TRBV5-1 and TRBJ2-7; 7 nucleotides line up with TRBD2. The sample here was peripheral blood, taken in the second trimester of pregnancy. CDR3 in amino acids: CASSVNSGGSYEQYF. CDR3 DNA sequence: TGCGCCAGCAGCGTGAACTCCGGCGGGAGTTACGAGCAGTACTTC.